Included here is one T cell receptor beta chain sequence, with context. Its antigen remains unidentified. V was clipped by 0 bases and J by 0 bases, with 24 bases between them. CDR1 is SNHLY and CDR2 is FYNNEI in the germline V gene. The CDR3 is 20 residues long. This specimen comes from a study of PD-L1 blockade in urothelial cancer. Across the whole study: Blood was tested 3 weeks (second dose) and 6 weeks into treatment. Findings and limits, study-wide: Below-median blood TCR clonality before treatment forecast better survival.

Time point noted: peripheral blood 6 weeks after treatment start. Here immunoSEQ multiplex PCR was the method, and the copy in TCRdb shows in-frame clones only, minus some. The table lists under 150,000 clones, 80% to 90% of them singletons. V and J are TRBV2 and TRBJ2-7; weak D call: TRBD1 (5 bases). The material was PBMCs, obtained around atezolizumab (anti-PD-L1) treatment. The receptor was isolated from a man aged 60 to 69 with urothelial cancer. The DNA for the CDR3 is TGTGCCAGCAGTGAAGCGGTCTTCACGCGGACATACGACCGCTCCTACGAGCAGTACTTC. It is translated as CASSEAVFTRTYDRSYEQYF.